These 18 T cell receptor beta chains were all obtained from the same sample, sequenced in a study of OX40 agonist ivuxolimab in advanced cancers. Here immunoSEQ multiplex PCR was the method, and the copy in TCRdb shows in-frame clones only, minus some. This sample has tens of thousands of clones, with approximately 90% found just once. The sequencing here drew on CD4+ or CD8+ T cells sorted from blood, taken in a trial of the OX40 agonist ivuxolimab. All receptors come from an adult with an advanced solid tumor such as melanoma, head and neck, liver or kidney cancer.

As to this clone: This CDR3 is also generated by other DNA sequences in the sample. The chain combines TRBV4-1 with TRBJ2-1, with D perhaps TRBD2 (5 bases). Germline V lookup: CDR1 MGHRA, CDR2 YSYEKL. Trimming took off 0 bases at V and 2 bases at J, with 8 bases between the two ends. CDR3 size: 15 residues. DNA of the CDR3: TGCGCCAGCAGCCAAGAAACGGGGACCTACAATGAGCAGTTCTTC. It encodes CASSQETGTYNEQFF.

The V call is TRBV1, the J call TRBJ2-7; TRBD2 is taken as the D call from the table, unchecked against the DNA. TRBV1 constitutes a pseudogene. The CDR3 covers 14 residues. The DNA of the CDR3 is TGCACCAGCAGCCGATTACTAGTTTCCCACGAGCAGTACTTC. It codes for CTSSRLLVSHEQYF.

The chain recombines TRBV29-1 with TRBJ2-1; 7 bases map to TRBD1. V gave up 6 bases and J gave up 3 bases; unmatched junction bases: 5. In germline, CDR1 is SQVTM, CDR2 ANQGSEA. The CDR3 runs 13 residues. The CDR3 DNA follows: TGCAGCGTACACCGACAGGGCTACAATGAGCAGTTCTTC. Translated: CSVHRQGYNEQFF.

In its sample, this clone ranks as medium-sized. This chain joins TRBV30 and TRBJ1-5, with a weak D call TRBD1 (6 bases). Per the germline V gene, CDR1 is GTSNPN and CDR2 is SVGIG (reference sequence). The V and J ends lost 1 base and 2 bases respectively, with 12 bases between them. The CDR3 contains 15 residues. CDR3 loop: CAWSGQGRGNQPQHF. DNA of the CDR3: TGTGCCTGGAGTGGGCAGGGGAGAGGCAATCAGCCCCAGCATTTT.

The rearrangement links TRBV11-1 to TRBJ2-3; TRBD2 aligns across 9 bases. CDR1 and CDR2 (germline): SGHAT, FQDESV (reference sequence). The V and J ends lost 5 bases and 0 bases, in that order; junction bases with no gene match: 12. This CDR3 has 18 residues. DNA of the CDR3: TGTGCCAGCAGCACCCAGCGGGAGGTTATAACTAGCACAGATACGCAGTATTTT. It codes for CASSTQREVITSTDTQYF.

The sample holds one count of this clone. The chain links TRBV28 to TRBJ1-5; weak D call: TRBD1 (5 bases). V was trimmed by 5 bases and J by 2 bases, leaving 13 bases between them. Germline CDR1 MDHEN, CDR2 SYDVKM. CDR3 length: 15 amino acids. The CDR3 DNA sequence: TGTGCCAGCAGTGCCGACAGAGGGGGCAATCAGCCCCAGCATTTT. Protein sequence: CASSADRGGNQPQHF.

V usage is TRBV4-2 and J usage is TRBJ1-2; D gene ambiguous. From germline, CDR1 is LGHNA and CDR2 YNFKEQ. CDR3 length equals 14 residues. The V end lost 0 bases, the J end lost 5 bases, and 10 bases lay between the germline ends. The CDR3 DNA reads TGTGCCAGCAGCCAAGAGGGCCCATCATATGGCTACACCTTC. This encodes CASSQEGPSYGYTF.

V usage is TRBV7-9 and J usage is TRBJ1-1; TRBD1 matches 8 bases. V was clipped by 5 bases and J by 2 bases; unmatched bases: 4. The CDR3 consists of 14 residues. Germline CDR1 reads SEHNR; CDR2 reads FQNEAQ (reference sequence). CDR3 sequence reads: CASSGGQGNTEAFF. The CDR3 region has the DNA TGTGCCAGCAGCGGTGGACAGGGCAACACTGAAGCTTTCTTT.

In DNA form, the CDR3 reads TGCGCCAGCAGCTTGGTTTCAGCCGTTATGAACACTGAAGCTTTCTTT. It yields the protein CASSLVSAVMNTEAFF. This chain connects TRBV5-1 to TRBJ1-1; D is unresolved. CDR1 SGHRS and CDR2 YFSETQ come from the germline V gene. CDR3 length: 16 residues. V was trimmed by 0 bases and J by 0 bases, leaving 12 bases between them.

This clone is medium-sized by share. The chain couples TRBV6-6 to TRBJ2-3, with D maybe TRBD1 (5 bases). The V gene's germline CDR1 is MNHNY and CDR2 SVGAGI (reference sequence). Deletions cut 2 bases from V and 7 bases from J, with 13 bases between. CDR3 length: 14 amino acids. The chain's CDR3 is CASSYVQAKYTQYF. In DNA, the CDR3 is TGTGCCAGCAGTTACGTACAGGCAAAGTATACGCAGTATTTT.

The CDR3 region has the DNA TGTGCCAGCAGAGTGGGGACAGATACGCAGTATTTT. Its protein product is CASRVGTDTQYF. This chain connects TRBV28 to TRBJ2-3, with D hard to call. Between the trimmed V and J ends, which lost 6 bases and 3 bases, there was a span of 7 bases. From germline, CDR1 is MDHEN and CDR2 SYDVKM. The CDR3 covers 12 residues.

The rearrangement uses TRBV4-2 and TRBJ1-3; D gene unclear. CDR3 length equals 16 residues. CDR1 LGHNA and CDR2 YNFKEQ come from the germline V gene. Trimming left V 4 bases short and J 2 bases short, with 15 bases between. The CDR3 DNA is TGTGCCAGCAGCCCTACCCAGGAACGGACTGGAAACACCATATATTTT. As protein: CASSPTQERTGNTIYF.

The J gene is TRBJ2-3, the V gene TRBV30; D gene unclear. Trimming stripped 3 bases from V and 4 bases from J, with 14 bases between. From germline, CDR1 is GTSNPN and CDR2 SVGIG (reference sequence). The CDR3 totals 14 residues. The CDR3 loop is CAWSPALVADTQYF. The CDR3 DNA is TGTGCCTGGAGCCCCGCTCTCGTCGCAGATACGCAGTATTTT. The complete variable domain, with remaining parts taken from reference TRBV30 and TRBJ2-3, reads SQTIHQWPATLVQPVGSPLSLECTVEGTSNPNLYWYRQAAGRGLQLLFYSVGIGQISSEVPQNLSASRPQDRQFILSSKKLLLSDSGFYLCAWSPALVADTQYFGPGTRLTVL.

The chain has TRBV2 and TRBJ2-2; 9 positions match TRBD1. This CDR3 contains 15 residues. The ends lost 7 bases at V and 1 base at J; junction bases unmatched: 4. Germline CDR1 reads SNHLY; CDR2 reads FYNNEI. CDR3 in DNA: TGTGCCAGCACCTCGACAGGGGGGAACACCGGGGAGCTGTTTTTT. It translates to CASTSTGGNTGELFF.

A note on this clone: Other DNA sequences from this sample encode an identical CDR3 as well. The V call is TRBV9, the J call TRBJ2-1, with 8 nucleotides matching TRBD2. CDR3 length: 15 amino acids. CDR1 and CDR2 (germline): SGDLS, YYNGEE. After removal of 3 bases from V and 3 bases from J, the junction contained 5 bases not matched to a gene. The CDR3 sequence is CASSEGTSDYNEQFF. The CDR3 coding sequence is TGTGCCAGCAGCGAGGGGACTAGTGACTACAATGAGCAGTTCTTC.

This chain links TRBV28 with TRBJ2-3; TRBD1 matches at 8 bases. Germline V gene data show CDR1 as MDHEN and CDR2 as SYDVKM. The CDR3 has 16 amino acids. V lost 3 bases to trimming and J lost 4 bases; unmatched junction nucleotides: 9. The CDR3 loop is CASSLLFPGGSDTQYF. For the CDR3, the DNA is TGTGCCAGCAGTTTGCTCTTTCCAGGGGGCTCAGATACGCAGTATTTT.

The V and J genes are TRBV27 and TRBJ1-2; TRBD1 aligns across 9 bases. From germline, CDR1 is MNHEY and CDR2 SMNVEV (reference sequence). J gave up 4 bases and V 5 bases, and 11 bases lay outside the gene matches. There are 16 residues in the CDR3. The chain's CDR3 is CASSSRRDREFYGYTF. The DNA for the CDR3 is TGTGCCAGCAGTAGCCGAAGGGACAGGGAATTCTATGGCTACACCTTC.

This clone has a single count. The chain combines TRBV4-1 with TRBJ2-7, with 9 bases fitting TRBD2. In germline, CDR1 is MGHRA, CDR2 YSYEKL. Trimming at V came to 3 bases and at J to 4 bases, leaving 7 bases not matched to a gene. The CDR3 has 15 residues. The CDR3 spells CASSHRTSDSYEQYF. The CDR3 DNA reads TGCGCCAGCAGCCATCGGACTAGCGACTCATACGAGCAGTACTTC.